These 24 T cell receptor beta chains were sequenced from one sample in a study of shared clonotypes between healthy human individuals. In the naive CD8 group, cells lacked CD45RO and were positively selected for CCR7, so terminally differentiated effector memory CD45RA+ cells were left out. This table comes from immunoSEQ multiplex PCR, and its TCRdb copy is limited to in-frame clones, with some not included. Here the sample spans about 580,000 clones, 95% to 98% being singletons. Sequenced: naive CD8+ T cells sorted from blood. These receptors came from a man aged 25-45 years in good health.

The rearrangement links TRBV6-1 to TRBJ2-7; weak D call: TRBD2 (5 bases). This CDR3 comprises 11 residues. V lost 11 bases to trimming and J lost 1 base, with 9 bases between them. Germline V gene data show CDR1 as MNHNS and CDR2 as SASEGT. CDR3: CALEGSYEQYF. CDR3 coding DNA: TGTGCCCTCGAGGGTTCCTACGAGCAGTACTTC.

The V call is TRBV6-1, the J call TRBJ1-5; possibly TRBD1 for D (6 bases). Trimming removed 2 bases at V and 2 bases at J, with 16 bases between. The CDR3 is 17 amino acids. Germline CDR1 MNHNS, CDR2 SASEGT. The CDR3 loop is CASSERGKVTGNQPQHF. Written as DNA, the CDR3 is TGTGCCAGCAGTGAAAGGGGGAAGGTAACTGGCAATCAGCCCCAGCATTTT.

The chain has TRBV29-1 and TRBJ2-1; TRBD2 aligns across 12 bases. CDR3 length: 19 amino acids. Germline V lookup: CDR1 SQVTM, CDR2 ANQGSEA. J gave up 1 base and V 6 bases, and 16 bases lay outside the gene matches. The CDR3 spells CSVLGATSGSPRSYNEQFF. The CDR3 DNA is TGCAGCGTCCTAGGGGCGACTAGCGGGAGCCCACGGTCCTACAATGAGCAGTTCTTC.

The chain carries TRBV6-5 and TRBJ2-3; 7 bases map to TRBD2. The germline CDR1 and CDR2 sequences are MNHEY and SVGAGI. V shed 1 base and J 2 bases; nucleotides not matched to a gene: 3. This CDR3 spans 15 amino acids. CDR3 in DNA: TGTGCCAGCAGTTACTTAGCGGGTCTCACAGATACGCAGTATTTT. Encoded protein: CASSYLAGLTDTQYF.

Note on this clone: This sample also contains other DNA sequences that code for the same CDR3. CDR3 DNA: TGCGCCAGCAGCTTATCAGGGGGCTATTACAATGAGCAGTTCTTC. Translated: CASSLSGGYYNEQFF. V gene TRBV5-1 combines with J gene TRBJ2-1, with 8 bases matching TRBD1. J lost 4 bases, V lost 2 bases, and 5 bases had no gene match. This CDR3 region has 15 residues. Germline V gene sequence: CDR1 SGHRS, CDR2 YFSETQ.

As DNA, the CDR3 is TGTGCCTGGAGTGTATGGGGCGGCCCACACACTGAAGCTTTCTTT. Its protein is CAWSVWGGPHTEAFF. The V call is TRBV30, the J call TRBJ1-1, with D tentatively TRBD1 (5 bases). V dropped 0 bases and J dropped 3 bases, with 14 bases sitting between them. CDR1 is GTSNPN and CDR2 is SVGIG in the germline V gene (reference sequence). The CDR3 extends over 15 amino acids.

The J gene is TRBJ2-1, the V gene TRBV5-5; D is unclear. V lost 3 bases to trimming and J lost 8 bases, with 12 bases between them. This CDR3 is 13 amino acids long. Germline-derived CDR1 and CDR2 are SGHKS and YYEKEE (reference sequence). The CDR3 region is CASSSVGLDEQFF. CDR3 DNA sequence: TGTGCCAGCAGCTCCGTAGGGCTCGATGAGCAGTTCTTC. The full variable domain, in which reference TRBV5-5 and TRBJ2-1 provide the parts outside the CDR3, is DAGVTQSPTHLIKTRGQQVTLRCSPISGHKSVSWYQQVLGQGPQFIFQYYEKEERGRGNFPDRFSARQFPNYSSELNVNALLLGDSALYLCASSSVGLDEQFFGPGTRLTVL.

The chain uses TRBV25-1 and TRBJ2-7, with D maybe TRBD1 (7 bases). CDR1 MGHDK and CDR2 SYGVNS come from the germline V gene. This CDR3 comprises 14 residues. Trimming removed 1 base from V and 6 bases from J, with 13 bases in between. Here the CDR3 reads CASSEFDREAEQYF. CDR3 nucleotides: TGTGCCAGCAGTGAATTCGACAGGGAGGCCGAGCAGTACTTC.

CDR3 DNA: TGCGCCAGCAGCTTCGGCGGAGGAACCGGGGAGCTGTTTTTT. It translates to CASSFGGGTGELFF. The chain joins TRBV5-1 to TRBJ2-2; tentative D call: TRBD2 (5 bases). V was pared by 2 bases and J by 5 bases, with 10 bases between. CDR1 and CDR2 (germline): SGHRS, YFSETQ. The CDR3 length is 14 residues.

DNA for the CDR3: TGCGCCAGCAGCCCCCGGGGGGGCCGGCGAGAGACCCAGTACTTC. Amino acid sequence: CASSPRGGRRETQYF. The chain joins TRBV5-1 to TRBJ2-5; 8 nucleotides match TRBD2. Trimming at V came to 4 bases and at J to 4 bases, leaving 9 bases not matched to a gene. Germline values: CDR1 SGHRS, CDR2 YFSETQ. The CDR3 runs to 15 residues.

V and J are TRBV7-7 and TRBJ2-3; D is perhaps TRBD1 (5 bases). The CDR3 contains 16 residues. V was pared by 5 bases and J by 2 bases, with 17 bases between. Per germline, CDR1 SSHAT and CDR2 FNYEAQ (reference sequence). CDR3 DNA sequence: TGTGCCAGCAGCCAAGGGCTAGGGGCCCTCACAGATACGCAGTATTTT. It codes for CASSQGLGALTDTQYF.

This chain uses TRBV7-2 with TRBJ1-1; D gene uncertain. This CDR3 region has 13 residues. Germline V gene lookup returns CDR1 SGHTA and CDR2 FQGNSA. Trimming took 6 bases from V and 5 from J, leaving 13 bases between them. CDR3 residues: CASRQGWPTEAFF. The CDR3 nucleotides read TGTGCCAGCAGACAAGGGTGGCCAACTGAAGCTTTCTTT.

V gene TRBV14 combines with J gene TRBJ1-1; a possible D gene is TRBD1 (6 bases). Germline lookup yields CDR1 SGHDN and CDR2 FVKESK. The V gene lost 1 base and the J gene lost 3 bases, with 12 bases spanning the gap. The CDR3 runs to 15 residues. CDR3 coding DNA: TGTGCCAGCAGCCAAGTGAACAGGGACTACACTGAAGCTTTCTTT. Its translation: CASSQVNRDYTEAFF.

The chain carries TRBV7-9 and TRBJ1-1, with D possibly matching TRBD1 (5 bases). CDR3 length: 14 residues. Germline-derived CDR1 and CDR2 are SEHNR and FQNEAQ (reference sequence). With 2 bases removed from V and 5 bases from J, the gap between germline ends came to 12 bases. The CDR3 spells CASSLLGTNTEAFF. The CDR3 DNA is TGTGCCAGCAGCTTACTCGGGACTAATACTGAAGCTTTCTTT.

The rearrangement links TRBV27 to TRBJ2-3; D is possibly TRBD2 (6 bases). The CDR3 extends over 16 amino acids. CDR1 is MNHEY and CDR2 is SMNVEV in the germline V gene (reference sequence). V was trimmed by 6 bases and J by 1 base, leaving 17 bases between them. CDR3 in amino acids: CASRGGPGAGTDTQYF. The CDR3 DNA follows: TGTGCCAGCAGGGGGGGACCCGGGGCAGGCACAGATACGCAGTATTTT.

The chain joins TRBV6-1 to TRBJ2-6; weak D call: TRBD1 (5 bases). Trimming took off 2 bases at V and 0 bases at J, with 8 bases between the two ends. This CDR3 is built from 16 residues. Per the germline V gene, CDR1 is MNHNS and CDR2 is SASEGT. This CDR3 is CASSEFRGSGANVLTF. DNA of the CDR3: TGTGCCAGCAGTGAATTTAGGGGCTCTGGGGCCAACGTCCTGACTTTC.

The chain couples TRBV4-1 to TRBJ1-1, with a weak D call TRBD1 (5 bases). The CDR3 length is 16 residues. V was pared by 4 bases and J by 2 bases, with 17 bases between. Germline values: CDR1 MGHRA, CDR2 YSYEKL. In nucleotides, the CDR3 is TGCGCCAGCAGCCCCGCCGGGGGGGTGGAAAACACTGAAGCTTTCTTT. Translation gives CASSPAGGVENTEAFF.

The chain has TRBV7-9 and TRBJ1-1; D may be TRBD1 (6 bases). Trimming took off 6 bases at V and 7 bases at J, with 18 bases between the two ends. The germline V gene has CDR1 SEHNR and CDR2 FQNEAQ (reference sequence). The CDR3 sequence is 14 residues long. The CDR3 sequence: CASSSTGPGDEAFF. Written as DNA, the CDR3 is TGTGCCAGCAGTTCAACAGGGCCGGGGGATGAAGCTTTCTTT.

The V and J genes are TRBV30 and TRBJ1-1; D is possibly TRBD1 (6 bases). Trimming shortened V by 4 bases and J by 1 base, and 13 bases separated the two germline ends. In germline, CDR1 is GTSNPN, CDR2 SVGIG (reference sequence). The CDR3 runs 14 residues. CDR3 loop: CAWTLYRANTEAFF. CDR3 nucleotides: TGTGCCTGGACCCTCTACAGGGCGAACACTGAAGCTTTCTTT.

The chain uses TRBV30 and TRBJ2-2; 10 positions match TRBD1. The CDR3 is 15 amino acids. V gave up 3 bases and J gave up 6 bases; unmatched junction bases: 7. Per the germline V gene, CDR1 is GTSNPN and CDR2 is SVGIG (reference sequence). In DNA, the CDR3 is TGTGCCTGGAGGGGGACAGGGGCTCTGTCCGGGGAGCTGTTTTTT. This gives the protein CAWRGTGALSGELFF.

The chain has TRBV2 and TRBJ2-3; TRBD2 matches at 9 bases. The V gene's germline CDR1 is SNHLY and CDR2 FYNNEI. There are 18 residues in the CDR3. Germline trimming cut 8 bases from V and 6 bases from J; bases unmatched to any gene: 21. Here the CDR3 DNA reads TGTGCCAGCTACAGGATTCTTCGGCGGGAGGGCCGTGGGGATACGCAGTATTTT. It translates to CASYRILRREGRGDTQYF.

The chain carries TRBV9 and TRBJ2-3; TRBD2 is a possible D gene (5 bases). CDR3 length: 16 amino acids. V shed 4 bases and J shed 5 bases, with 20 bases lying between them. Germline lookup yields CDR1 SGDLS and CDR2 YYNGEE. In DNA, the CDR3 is TGTGCCAGCAGCATTGCGGACTCGCTGACTGGAGATACGCAGTATTTT. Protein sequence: CASSIADSLTGDTQYF.

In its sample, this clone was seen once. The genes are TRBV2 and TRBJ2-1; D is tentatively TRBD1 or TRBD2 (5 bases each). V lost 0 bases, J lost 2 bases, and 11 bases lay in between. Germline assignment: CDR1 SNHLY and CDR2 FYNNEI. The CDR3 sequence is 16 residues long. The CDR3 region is CASSEAMGRTYNEQFF. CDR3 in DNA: TGTGCCAGCAGTGAAGCAATGGGACGTACCTACAATGAGCAGTTCTTC.

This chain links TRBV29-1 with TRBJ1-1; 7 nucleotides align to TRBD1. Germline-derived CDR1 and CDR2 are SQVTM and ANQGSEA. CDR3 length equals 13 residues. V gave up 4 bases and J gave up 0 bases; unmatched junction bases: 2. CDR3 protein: CSVADRVNTEAFF. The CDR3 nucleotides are TGCAGCGTTGCAGACAGGGTGAACACTGAAGCTTTCTTT. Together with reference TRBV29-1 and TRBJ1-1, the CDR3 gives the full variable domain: SAVISQKPSRDICQRGTSLTIQCQVDSQVTMMFWYRQQPGQSLTLIATANQGSEATYESGFVIDKFPISRPNLTFSTLTVSNMSPEDSSIYLCSVADRVNTEAFFGQGTRLTVV.